Below, one T cell receptor (beta chain) is given with its context. TCRdb itself ran the 5' RACE reads through MiXCR, one entry per CDR3 protein. The profile shows some 45,000 distinct CDR3 sequences, less than 8.5% of them singletons. The data were taken from a study of early T cells in non-severe SARS-CoV-2 infection. In the study overall: Whole-blood bulk RNA, unsorted, was sequenced, and chains were unpaired.

Trimming at V came to 5 bases and at J to 6 bases, leaving 6 bases not matched to a gene. The germline V gene encodes CDR1 DFQATT and CDR2 SNEGSKA (reference sequence). The CDR3 has 12 residues. Sequences were obtained from whole blood. This TCR derives from an adult who was a healthcare worker with PCR-confirmed SARS-CoV-2 infection or an uninfected control (not recorded which). This chain connects TRBV20-1 to TRBJ1-1, with 7 bases lining up with TRBD1. The CDR3, as DNA: TGCAGTGCTTCAGACAGGGTTTCTGAAGCTTTCTTT. Its translation is CSASDRVSEAFF.